This T cell receptor (beta chain) was captured by sequencing in a study of shared T cell receptors in the human thymus. Generated by immunoSEQ multiplex PCR, the TCRdb table keeps only in-frame clones and is missing some. The table records about 660,000 clones, more than 70% of them present only once. The same data also contributed to another study, on human thymus T cells. That report adds: Thymus specimens were resections from corrective heart surgery.

The TCR originated in a boy younger than two with a congenital heart defect. Sequencing was performed on thymocytes.

The CDR3 is CASSFRGFCRALSNGYTF. CDR3 sequence (DNA): TGTGCCAGCAGCTTTAGGGGGTTTTGTAGGGCTCTATCCAATGGCTACACCTTC. The V gene is TRBV7-4, the J gene TRBJ1-2; TRBD1 might be the D (6 bases). CDR3 length: 18 amino acids. The V and J ends lost 3 bases and 6 bases respectively, with 26 bases between them. Germline-derived CDR1 and CDR2 are SGHVT and SQSDAQ.